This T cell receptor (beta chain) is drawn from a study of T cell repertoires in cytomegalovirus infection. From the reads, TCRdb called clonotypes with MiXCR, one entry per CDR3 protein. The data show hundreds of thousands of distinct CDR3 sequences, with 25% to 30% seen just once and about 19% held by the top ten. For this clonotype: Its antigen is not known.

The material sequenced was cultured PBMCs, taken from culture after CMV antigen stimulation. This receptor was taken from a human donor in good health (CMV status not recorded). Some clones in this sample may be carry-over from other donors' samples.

Here the CDR3 reads CASSRTLDEQYF. The DNA of the CDR3 is TGTGCCAGCAGTCGGACCCTCGACGAGCAGTACTTC. The J gene is TRBJ2-7, the V gene TRBV6-5; D gene uncertain. Trimming pared 5 bases from V and 5 bases from J, leaving 10 bases between. Germline lookup yields CDR1 MNHEY and CDR2 SVGAGI. The CDR3 has 12 residues.